A single T cell receptor (beta chain) is shown here with its context. Its antigen is undetermined. This CDR3 has 15 residues. Germline V gene data show CDR1 as DFQATT and CDR2 as SNEGSKA (reference sequence). J gave up 2 bases and V 5 bases, and 8 bases lay outside the gene matches. The data stem from a study of post-analysis software for immune sequencing data. Whole-study results and caveats: The study found significantly lower normalized Chao1 diversity in multiple sclerosis patients than in controls. There were a few TRBV segments more frequent in patients than controls, and TRBV5-6, TRBV5-1 and TRBV20-1 were among them.

cDNA libraries for TCR beta contained unique molecular identifiers. TCRdb called the PCR reads again in MiXCR, with one record for every CDR3 protein. The sample has some 690,000 distinct CDR3 sequences, 55% to 60% seen once. This clonotype was obtained from a girl aged 2 to 10 with multiple sclerosis. The sequencing sample was made of blood. The chain has TRBV20-1 and TRBJ1-5; 8 bases line up with TRBD1. CDR3 amino acids: CSAPGGSTGNQPQHF. CDR3 nucleotide sequence: TGCAGTGCTCCAGGGGGCTCAACGGGCAATCAGCCCCAGCATTTT.